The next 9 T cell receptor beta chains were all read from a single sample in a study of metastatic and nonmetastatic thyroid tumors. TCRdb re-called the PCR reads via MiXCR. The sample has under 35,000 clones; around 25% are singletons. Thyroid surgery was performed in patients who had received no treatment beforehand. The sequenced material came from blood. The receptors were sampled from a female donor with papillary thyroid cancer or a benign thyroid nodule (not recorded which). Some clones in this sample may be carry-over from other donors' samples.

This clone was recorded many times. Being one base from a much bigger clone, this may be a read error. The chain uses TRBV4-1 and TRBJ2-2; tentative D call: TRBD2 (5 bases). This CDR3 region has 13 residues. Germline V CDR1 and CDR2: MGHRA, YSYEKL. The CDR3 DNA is TGCGCCAGCAGCCAAACCCCGGCCGGGGAGCCGTTTTTT. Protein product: CASSQTPAGEPFF.

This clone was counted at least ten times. The CDR3 coding sequence is TGTGCCAGCAGCCAAACTAGGGGACTAGCGGGAGCGGGTGATACGCAGTATTTT. It encodes CASSQTRGLAGAGDTQYF. V is TRBV4-2 and J is TRBJ2-3, with 14 nucleotides matching TRBD2. In germline, CDR1 is LGHNA, CDR2 YNFKEQ. The CDR3 loop spans 18 amino acids. The V and J ends lost 2 bases and 6 bases, in that order; junction bases with no gene match: 10.

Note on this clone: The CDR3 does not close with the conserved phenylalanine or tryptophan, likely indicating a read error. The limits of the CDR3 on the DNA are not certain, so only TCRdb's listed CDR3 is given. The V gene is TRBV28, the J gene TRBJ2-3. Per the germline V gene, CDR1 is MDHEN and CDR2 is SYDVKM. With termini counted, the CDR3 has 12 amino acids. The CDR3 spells CASIGTTDTLYY.

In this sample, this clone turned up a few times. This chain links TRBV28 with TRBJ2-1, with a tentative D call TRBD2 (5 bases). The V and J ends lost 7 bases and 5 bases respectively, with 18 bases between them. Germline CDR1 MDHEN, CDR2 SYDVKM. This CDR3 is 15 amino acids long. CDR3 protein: CASTVGPAGDNEQFF. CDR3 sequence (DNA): TGTGCCAGCACCGTGGGCCCTGCGGGTGACAATGAGCAGTTCTTC.

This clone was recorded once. The CDR3 here is CASSSFGQGRAEQYF. The DNA of the CDR3 is TGCGCCAGCAGCAGTTTCGGACAGGGGAGGGCCGAGCAGTACTTC. The chain carries TRBV5-1 and TRBJ2-7, with 9 bases fitting TRBD1. Germline V gene sequence: CDR1 SGHRS, CDR2 YFSETQ. Trimming removed 4 bases from V and 6 bases from J; junction bases left unmatched: 11. CDR3 length: 15 residues.

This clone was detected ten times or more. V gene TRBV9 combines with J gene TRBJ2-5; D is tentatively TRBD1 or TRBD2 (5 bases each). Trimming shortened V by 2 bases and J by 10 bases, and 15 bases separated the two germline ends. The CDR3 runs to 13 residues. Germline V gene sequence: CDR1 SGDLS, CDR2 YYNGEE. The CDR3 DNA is TGTGCCAGCAGCGTGCGCCGGGACGACCTCCAGTACTTC. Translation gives CASSVRRDDLQYF.

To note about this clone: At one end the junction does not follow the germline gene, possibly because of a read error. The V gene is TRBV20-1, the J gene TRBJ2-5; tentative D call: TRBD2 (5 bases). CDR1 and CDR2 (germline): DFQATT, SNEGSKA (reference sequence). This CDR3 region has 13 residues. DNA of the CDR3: TGCAGTGCCCCATCGAGCGGCCAAGATACCCAGTACTTC. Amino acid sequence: CSAPSSGQDTQYF.

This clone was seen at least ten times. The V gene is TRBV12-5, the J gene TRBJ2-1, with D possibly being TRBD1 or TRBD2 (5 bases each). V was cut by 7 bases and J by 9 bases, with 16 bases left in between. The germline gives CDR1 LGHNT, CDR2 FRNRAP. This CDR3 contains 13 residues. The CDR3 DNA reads TGTGCTAGTGCCCGGGACCATCAGTTTGAGCAGTTCTTC. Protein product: CASARDHQFEQFF. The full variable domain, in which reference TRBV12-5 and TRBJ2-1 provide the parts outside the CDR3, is DARVTQTPRHKVTEMGQEVTMRCQPILGHNTVFWYRQTMMQGLELLAYFRNRAPLDDSGMPKDRFSAEMPDATLATLKIQPSEPRDSAVYFCASARDHQFEQFFGPGTRLTVL.

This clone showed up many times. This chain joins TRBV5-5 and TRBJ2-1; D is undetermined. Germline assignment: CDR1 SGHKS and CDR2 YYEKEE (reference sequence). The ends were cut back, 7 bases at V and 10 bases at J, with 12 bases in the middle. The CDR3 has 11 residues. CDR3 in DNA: TGTGCCAGCGCTGTCACGAGGGAGCAGTTCTTC. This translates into CASAVTREQFF.